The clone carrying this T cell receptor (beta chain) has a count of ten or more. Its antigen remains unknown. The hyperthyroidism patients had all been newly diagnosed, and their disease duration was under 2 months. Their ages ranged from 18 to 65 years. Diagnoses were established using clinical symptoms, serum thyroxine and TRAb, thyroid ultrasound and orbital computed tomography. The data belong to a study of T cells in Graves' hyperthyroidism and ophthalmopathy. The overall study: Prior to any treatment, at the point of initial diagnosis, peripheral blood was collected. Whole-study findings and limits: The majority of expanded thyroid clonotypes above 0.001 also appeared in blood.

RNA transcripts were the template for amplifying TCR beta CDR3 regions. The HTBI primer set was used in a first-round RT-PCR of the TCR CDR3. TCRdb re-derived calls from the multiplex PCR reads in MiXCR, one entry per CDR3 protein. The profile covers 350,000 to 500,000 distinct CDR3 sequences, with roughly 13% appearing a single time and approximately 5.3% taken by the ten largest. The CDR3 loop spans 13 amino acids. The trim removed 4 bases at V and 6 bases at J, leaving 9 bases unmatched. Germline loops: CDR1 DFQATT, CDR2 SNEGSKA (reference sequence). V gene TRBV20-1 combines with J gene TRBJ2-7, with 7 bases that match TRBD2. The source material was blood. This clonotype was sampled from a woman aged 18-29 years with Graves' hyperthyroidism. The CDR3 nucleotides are TGCAGTGCTATCATCCTAGCGGATGGCGAGCAGTACTTC. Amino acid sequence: CSAIILADGEQYF.